These 7 T cell receptor beta chains were sequenced from one sample in a study of cytomegalovirus exposure and HLA in healthy donors. The PCR was carried out with 60 Vbeta primers and 13 Jbeta primers. This table comes from immunoSEQ multiplex PCR, and its TCRdb copy is limited to in-frame clones, with some not included. The repertoire holds 75,000 to 95,000 clones, with about two thirds as singletons. Specimen: PBMCs. Receptors were obtained from a man aged 45 to 65 in good health and CMV-seronegative.

The chain recombines TRBV4-3 with TRBJ1-1; no clear D gene. Germline CDR1 and CDR2: LGHNA and YSLEER. The V end lost 0 bases, the J end lost 4 bases, and 12 bases lay between the germline ends. The CDR3 length is 15 residues. The CDR3 DNA is TGCGCCAGCAGCCAAGATTCGGAGGGCCTCACTGAAGCTTTCTTT. As protein: CASSQDSEGLTEAFF.

V gene TRBV4-3 combines with J gene TRBJ1-2; D remains unclear. The CDR3 runs to 15 residues. Germline CDR1 reads LGHNA; CDR2 reads YSLEER. V shed 0 bases and J shed 4 bases, with 12 bases lying between them. Here the CDR3 reads CASSQDLGRGYGYTF. The CDR3 DNA follows: TGCGCCAGCAGCCAAGATCTGGGCCGGGGCTATGGCTACACCTTC.

J is TRBJ1-4 and V is TRBV5-1, with 11 bases lining up with TRBD1. With V trimmed by 2 bases and J by 4 bases, 7 bases remained unmatched. CDR3 length: 17 amino acids. Germline values: CDR1 SGHRS, CDR2 YFSETQ. The CDR3 region is CASSFLGTGGVNEKLFF. In nucleotides, the CDR3 is TGCGCCAGCAGCTTCTTGGGGACAGGGGGAGTTAATGAAAAACTGTTTTTT.

The rearrangement links TRBV4-2 to TRBJ1-6; 8 bases agree with TRBD1. Germline CDR1 and CDR2: LGHNA and YNFKEQ. There are 15 residues in the CDR3. Unmatched junction bases numbered 4, after V lost 4 bases and J lost 5 bases. The CDR3 region is CASSRRTGNNSPLHF. The CDR3 DNA is TGTGCCAGCAGCCGAAGGACAGGGAATAATTCACCCCTCCACTTT.

The chain uses TRBV4-1 and TRBJ1-3, with D possibly matching TRBD1 (5 bases). From germline, CDR1 is MGHRA and CDR2 YSYEKL. The CDR3 consists of 14 residues. Deletions cut 6 bases from V and 0 bases from J, with 9 bases between. The CDR3 DNA is TGCGCCAGCAGAAGGGGCGTCTCTGGAAACACCATATATTTT. This codes for CASRRGVSGNTIYF.

This chain connects TRBV5-1 to TRBJ2-7; TRBD1 matches at 12 bases. V shed 0 bases, J shed 4 bases, and the junction held 8 bases outside the gene matches. This CDR3 has 17 residues. The germline V gene has CDR1 SGHRS and CDR2 YFSETQ. CDR3 residues: CASSLVPGGQGAYEQYF. DNA for the CDR3: TGCGCCAGCAGCTTGGTCCCCGGGGGACAGGGGGCTTACGAGCAGTACTTC.

This chain links TRBV2 with TRBJ1-1; 9 positions agree with TRBD1. CDR1 SNHLY and CDR2 FYNNEI come from the germline V gene. The trim removed 6 bases at V and 3 bases at J, leaving 11 bases unmatched. CDR3 length: 16 amino acids. The CDR3 DNA sequence: TGTGCCAGCAGCCATAACCGGGACAGGGCAGACACTGAAGCTTTCTTT. Translation gives CASSHNRDRADTEAFF.